This T cell receptor beta chain was sequenced during a study of vaccination and CD4 T cells after COVID-19. At the level of the study: Post-diagnosis, post-COVID samples were collected after a median approximately 100 days, ranging 35 to 161. In the control cultures, a CEFX pool, an HIV-1 Nef pool, or no peptide was supplied.

This CDR3 comprises 14 residues. V was clipped by 2 bases and J by 2 bases, with 10 bases between them. Germline V gene lookup returns CDR1 SEHNR and CDR2 FQNEAQ (reference sequence). Regarding treatment: roughly 11-day PBMC culture with coronavirus spike peptide pools or control peptides (ViraFEST assay). Oncomine TCR Beta short-read sequencing was applied to DNA from cultured CD4+ T cells. Using its own MiXCR run on the PCR reads, TCRdb lists one record per CDR3 protein. The sample shows about 4,300 distinct CDR3 sequences, roughly 42% of them seen only once. A word on this clonotype: Its antigen is currently unknown.

Sequencing was performed on CD4+ T cells from blood, cultured in vitro. This chain joins TRBV7-9 and TRBJ2-7, with D unclear. This receptor was obtained from a human donor who had recovered from COVID-19. As DNA, the CDR3 is TGTGCCAGCAGCTTAAATGCAGTCACCTACGAGCAGTACTTC. It translates to CASSLNAVTYEQYF.